These T cell receptor beta chains were read from a single sample in a study of CD8 T cells in ankylosing spondylitis. TCRdb re-analysed the 5' RACE reads in MiXCR, keeping a single row per CDR3 protein. The table has approximately 440,000 distinct CDR3 sequences, roughly 18% seen once; the top ten hold 1%. The sequenced material came from blood, either unsorted or a sorted T cell fraction (not recorded which). The receptors stem from a male donor with ankylosing spondylitis. CDR3s include the opening cysteine and the closing phenylalanine or tryptophan. Fields, in order: CDR3 DNA, CDR3 protein, D gene, J gene, clone size, V gene. The D gene is left open where the match is weak. The listing skips clone size in some rows; elsewhere it reads once, few, many or a size class.

TGTGCTAGCAGCTCGTGGGGGCCCACCCCGAACACCGGGGAGCTGTTTTTT,CASSSWGPTPNTGELFF,-,TRBJ2-2,-,TRBV7-7
TGTGCCAGCACTCTGGATGGTGATCAGCCCCAGCATTTT,CASTLDGDQPQHF,-,TRBJ1-5,-,TRBV2
TGCGCCAGCAGCGTCAGGGGTCCTGAGCTGTTTTTT,CASSVRGPELFF,-,TRBJ2-2,few,TRBV5-1
TGTGCCAGCAAGGGGCACGAGACCCAGTACTTC,CASKGHETQYF,-,TRBJ2-5,few,TRBV28
TGTGCCAGCACCTTAGGGGCCGGGACAGGGAACACCGGGGAGCTGTTTTTT,CASTLGAGTGNTGELFF,TRBD1,TRBJ2-2,-,TRBV12-3/TRBV12-4
TGCGCCAGCAAGGGGGGTGGGCAGACCCAGTACTTC,CASKGGGQTQYF,-,TRBJ2-5,-,TRBV5-1
TGCAGTGCTAAGACATCCCGCAGGTCCCGCACAGATACGCAGTATTTT,CSAKTSRRSRTDTQYF,-,TRBJ2-3,few,TRBV20-1
TGTGCTAGCAGCCCCGACAGGGCGGACACCGGGGAGCTGTTTTTT,CASSPDRADTGELFF,TRBD1,TRBJ2-2,many,TRBV7-7
TGTGCCAGCATTGAGCGGGAAAGCACAGATACGCAGTATTTT,CASIERESTDTQYF,TRBD2,TRBJ2-3,few,TRBV14
TGTGCCAGCAGTTTTCTTGCGGCGGGGGGTCCGGATACGCAGTATTTT,CASSFLAAGGPDTQYF,TRBD2,TRBJ2-3,few,TRBV27
TGCAGTGCTAGAGATGAGGGGCGCTCCAACACCGGGGAGCTGTTTTTT,CSARDEGRSNTGELFF,-,TRBJ2-2,few,TRBV20-1
TGTGCCAGCCACAGTCGAGACTATGGCTACACCTTC,CASHSRDYGYTF,-,TRBJ1-2,-,TRBV6-1
TGCGCCAGCAGCTTCAGTACCCTCGGCACAGATACGCAGTATTTT,CASSFSTLGTDTQYF,-,TRBJ2-3,-,TRBV5-1
TGTGCCAGCTCACCCCCGGGGAGGCCGATGAACACTGAAGCTTTCTTT,CASSPPGRPMNTEAFF,-,TRBJ1-1,-,TRBV18
TGTGCCAGCAGCTACAGGGACGGGAATAATTCACCCCTCCACTTT,CASSYRDGNNSPLHF,-,TRBJ1-6,-,TRBV7-9
TGCGCCAGTCGGCCCCTCGGGGGCACAGATACGCAGTATTTT,CASRPLGGTDTQYF,-,TRBJ2-3,-,TRBV5-1
TGCAGTGCCCCAAATAGGGGGGATCAGCCCCAGCATTTT,CSAPNRGDQPQHF,-,TRBJ1-5,-,TRBV20-1
TGTGCCAGCAGTTGGACAGTTCTTAGCGAGCAGTACTTC,CASSWTVLSEQYF,-,TRBJ2-7,-,TRBV6-2/TRBV6-3